This T cell receptor (beta chain) was profiled in a study of shared clonotypes between healthy human individuals. Assay used: immunoSEQ multiplex PCR; TCRdb lists only in-frame clones, some missing. The repertoire holds 550,000 to 600,000 clones, 70% to 80% seen once, with 12% in the top ten. Recent vaccinations or acute infections were absent in the healthy HIV-negative adult donors. The unsorted samples had 70 million to 100 million PBMCs used for genomic DNA. Broader study findings: Depth of sequencing was expected to influence donor clonotype sharing.

To note about this clone: No antigen is known for it.

This CDR3 has 13 residues. V lost 7 bases, J lost 1 base, and 10 bases lay in between. Germline V CDR1 and CDR2: ENHRY, SYGVKD. Input material: PBMCs. This rearrangement joins TRBV10-3 to TRBJ1-1; D is unresolved. The sequence was collected from a woman in her forties in good health. Some clones in this sample may be carry-over from other donors' samples. The CDR3 sequence is CAIKSPQNTEAFF. The CDR3 region has the DNA TGTGCCATCAAGAGTCCGCAGAACACTGAAGCTTTCTTT.